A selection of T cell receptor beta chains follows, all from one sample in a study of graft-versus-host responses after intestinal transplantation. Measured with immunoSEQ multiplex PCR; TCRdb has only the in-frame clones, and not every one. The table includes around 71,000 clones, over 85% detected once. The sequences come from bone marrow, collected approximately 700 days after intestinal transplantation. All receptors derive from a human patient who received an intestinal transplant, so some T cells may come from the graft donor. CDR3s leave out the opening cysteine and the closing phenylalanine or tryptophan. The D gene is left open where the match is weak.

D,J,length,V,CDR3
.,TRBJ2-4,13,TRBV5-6,ASSLLYRDENIQY
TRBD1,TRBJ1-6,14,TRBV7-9,ASSQTGASYNSPLH
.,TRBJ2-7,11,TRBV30,AWNLGTLYEQY
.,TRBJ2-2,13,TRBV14,ASSQNRANTGELF
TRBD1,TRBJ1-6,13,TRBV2,ASSLPQGGYSPLH
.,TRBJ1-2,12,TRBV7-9,ASSRGTGDYGYT
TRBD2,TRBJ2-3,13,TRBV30,AWSLSGSMGDTQY
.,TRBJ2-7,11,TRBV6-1,ASSSFLSYEQY
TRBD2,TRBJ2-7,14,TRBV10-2,ASSLPTSGEDYEQY
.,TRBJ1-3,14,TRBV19,ASSPWGADSGNTIY
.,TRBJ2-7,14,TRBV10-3,AIRRIWEEGAAEQY
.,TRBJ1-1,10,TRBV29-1,SVKTENTEAF
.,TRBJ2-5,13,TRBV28,ASRGEDAAAETQY
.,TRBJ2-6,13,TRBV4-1,ASSPPGAGANVLT
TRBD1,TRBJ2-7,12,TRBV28,ASSFRGPAYEQY
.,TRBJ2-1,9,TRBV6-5,ASTTYNEQF
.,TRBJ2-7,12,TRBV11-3,ASSLDAGSYEQY
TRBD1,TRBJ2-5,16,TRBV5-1,ASSPDRGGPPQEETQY
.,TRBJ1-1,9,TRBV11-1,ASSRTLEAF
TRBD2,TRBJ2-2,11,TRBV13,ASRISGAGELF
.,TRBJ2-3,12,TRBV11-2,ASSFTTFADTQY